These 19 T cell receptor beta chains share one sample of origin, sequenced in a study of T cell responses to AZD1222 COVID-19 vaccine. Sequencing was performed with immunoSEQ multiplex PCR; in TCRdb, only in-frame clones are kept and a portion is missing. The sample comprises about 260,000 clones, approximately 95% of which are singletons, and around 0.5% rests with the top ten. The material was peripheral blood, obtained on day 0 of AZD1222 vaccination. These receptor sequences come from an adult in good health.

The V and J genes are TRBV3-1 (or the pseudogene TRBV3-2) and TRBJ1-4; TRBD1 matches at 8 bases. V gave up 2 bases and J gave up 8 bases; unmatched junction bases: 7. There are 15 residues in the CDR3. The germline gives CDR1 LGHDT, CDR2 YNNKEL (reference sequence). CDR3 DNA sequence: TGTGCCAGCAGCCAAAGGACAGGGCTGGGGGAAAAACTGTTTTTT. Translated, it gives CASSQRTGLGEKLFF.

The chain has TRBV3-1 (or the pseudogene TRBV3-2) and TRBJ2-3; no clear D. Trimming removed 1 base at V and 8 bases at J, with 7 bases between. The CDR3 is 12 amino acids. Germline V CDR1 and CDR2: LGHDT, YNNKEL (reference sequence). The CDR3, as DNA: TGTGCCAGCAGCCAAGGGCCTGGTACGCAGTATTTT. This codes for CASSQGPGTQYF.

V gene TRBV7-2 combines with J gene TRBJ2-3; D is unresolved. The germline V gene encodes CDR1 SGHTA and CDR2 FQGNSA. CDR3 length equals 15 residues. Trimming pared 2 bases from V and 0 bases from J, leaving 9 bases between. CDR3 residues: CASSLNGPSTDTQYF. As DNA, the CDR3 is TGTGCCAGCAGCTTAAACGGACCTAGCACAGATACGCAGTATTTT.

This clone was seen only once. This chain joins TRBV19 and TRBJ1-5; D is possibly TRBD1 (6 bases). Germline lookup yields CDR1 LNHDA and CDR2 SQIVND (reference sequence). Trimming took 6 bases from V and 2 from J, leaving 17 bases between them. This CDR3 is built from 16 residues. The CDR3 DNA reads TGTGCCAGTAGCACAGGGTTGGGTACGGGCAATCAGCCCCAGCATTTT. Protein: CASSTGLGTGNQPQHF.

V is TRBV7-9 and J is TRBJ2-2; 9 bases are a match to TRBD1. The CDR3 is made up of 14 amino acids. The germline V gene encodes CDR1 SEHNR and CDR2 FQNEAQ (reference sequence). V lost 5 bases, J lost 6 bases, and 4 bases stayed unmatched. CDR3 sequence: CASSRDRDSGELFF. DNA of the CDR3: TGTGCCAGCAGCCGGGACAGGGACTCCGGGGAGCTGTTTTTT.

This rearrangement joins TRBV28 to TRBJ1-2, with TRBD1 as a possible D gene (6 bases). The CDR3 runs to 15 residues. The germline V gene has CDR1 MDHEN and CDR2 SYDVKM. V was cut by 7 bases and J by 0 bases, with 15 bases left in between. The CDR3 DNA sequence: TGTGCCAGCACCCTTTATGGACAGCCTAACTATGGCTACACCTTC. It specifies CASTLYGQPNYGYTF.

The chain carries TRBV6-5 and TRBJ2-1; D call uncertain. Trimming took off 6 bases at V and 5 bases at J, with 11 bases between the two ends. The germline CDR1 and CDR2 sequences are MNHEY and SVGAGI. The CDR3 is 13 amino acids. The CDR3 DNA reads TGTGCCAGCAGCCCCCAACCTGACAATGAGCAGTTCTTC. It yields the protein CASSPQPDNEQFF.

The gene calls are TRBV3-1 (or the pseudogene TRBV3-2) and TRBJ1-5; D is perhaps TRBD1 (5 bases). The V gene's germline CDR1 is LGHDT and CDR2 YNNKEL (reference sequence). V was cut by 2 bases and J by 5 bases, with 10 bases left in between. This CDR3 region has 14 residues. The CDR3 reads CASSQRRGDQPQHF. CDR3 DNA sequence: TGTGCCAGCAGCCAACGCCGGGGGGATCAGCCCCAGCATTTT.

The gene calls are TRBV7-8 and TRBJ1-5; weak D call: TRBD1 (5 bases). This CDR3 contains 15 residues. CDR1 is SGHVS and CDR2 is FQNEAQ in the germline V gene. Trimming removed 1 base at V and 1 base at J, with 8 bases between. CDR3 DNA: TGTGCCAGCAGCTTAGGGGGGTTAAGCAATCAGCCCCAGCATTTT. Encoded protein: CASSLGGLSNQPQHF. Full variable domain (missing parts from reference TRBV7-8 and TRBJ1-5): GAGVSQSPRYKVAKRGQDVALRCDPISGHVSLFWYQQALGQGPEFLTYFQNEAQLDKSGLPSDRFFAERPEGSVSTLKIQRTQQEDSAVYLCASSLGGLSNQPQHFGDGTRLSIL.

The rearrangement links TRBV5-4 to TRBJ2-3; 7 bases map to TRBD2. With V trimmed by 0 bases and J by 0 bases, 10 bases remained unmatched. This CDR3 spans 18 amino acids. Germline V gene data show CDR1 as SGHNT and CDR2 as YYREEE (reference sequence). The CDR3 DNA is TGTGCCAGCAGCTTGGCAGCGTGGGGCGGGGGAAGCACAGATACGCAGTATTTT. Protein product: CASSLAAWGGGSTDTQYF.

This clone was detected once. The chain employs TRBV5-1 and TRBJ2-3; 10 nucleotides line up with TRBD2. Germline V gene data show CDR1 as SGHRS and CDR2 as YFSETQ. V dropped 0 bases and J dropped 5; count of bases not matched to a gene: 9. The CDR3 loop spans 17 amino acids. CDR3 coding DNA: TGCGCCAGCAGCTTGGGACTAGCGGGCCCGAGGGTAGATACGCAGTATTTT. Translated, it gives CASSLGLAGPRVDTQYF.

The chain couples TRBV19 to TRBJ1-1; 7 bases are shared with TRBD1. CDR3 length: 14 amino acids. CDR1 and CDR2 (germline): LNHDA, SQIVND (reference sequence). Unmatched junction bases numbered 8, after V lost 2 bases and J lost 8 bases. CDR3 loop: CASSIRGPNEEAFF. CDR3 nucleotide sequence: TGTGCCAGTAGTATAAGGGGGCCGAACGAAGAAGCTTTCTTT. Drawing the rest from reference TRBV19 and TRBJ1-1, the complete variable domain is DGGITQSPKYLFRKEGQNVTLSCEQNLNHDAMYWYRQDPGQGLRLIYYSQIVNDFQKGDIAEGYSVSREKKESFPLTVTSAQKNPTAFYLCASSIRGPNEEAFFGQGTRLTVV.

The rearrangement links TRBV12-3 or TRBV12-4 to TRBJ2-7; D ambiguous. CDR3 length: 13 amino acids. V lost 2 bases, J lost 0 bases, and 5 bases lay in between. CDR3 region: CASSLLGSYEQYF. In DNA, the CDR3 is TGTGCCAGCAGTTTATTGGGCTCCTACGAGCAGTACTTC.

The CDR3 sequence is CASSFQGAETQYF. The CDR3 nucleotides read TGTGCCAGCAGTTTTCAGGGGGCCGAGACCCAGTACTTC. The rearrangement joins TRBV28 to TRBJ2-5; 8 nucleotides line up with TRBD1. The ends lost 3 bases at V and 5 bases at J; junction bases unmatched: 2. Germline V CDR1 and CDR2: MDHEN, SYDVKM. The CDR3 extends over 13 amino acids.

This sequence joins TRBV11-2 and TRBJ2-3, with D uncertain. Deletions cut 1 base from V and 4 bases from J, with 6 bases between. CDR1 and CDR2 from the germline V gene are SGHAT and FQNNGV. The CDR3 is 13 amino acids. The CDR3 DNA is TGTGCCAGCAGCTTAGTAGGCCCAGATACGCAGTATTTT. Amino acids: CASSLVGPDTQYF.

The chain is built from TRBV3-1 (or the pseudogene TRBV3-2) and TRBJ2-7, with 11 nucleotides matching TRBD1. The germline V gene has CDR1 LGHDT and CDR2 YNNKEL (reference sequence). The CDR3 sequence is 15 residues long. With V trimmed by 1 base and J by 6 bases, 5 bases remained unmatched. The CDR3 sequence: CASSQAPDRGPEQYF. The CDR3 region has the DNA TGTGCCAGCAGCCAAGCCCCGGACAGGGGGCCCGAGCAGTACTTC.

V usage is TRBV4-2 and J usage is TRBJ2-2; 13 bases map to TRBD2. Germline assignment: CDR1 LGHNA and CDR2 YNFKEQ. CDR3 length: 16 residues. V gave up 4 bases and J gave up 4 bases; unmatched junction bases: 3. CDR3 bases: TGTGCCAGCAGCCCGACTAGCGGGGGGCCCACCGGGGAGCTGTTTTTT. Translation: CASSPTSGGPTGELFF.

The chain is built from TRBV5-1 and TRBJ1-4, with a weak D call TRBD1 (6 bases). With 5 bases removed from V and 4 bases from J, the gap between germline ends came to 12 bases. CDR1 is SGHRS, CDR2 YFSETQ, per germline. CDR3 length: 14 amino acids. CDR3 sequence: CASRKDSHNEKLFF. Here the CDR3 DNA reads TGCGCCAGCAGAAAGGACAGCCATAATGAAAAACTGTTTTTT.

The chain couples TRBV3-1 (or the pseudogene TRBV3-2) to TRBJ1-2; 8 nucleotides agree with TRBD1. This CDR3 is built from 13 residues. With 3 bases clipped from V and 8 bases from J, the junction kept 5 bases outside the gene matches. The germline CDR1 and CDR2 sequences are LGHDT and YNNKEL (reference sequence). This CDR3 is CASSQTGAQGYTF. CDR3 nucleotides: TGTGCCAGCAGCCAGACAGGGGCGCAGGGCTACACCTTC.